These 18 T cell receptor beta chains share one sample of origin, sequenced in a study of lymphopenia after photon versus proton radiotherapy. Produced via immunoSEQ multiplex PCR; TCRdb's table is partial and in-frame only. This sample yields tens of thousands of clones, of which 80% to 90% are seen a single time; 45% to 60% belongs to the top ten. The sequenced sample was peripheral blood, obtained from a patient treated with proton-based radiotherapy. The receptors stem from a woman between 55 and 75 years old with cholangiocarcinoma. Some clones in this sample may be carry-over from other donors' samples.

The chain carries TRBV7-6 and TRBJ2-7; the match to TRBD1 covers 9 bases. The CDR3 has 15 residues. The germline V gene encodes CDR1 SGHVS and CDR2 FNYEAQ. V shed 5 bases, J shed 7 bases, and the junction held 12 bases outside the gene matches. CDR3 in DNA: TGTGCCAGCAGCGCAACCGGGACAGGGAAAAGAGAGCAGTACTTC. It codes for CASSATGTGKREQYF. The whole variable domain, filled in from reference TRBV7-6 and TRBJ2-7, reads GAGVSQSPRYKVTKRGQDVALRCDPISGHVSLYWYRQALGQGPEFLTYFNYEAQQDKSGLPNDRFSAERPEGSISTLTIQRTEQRDSAMYRCASSATGTGKREQYFGPGTRLTVT.

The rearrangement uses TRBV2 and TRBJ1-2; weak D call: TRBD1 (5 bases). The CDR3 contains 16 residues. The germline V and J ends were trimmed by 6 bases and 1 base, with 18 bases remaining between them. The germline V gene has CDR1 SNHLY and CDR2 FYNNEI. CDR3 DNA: TGTGCCAGCAGAGGGACGCGTATGTCCTATAACTATGGCTACACCTTC. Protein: CASRGTRMSYNYGYTF. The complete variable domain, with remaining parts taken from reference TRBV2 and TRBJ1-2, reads EPEVTQTPSHQVTQMGQEVILRCVPISNHLYFYWYRQILGQKVEFLVSFYNNEISEKSEIFDDQFSVERPDGSNFTLKIRSTKLEDSAMYFCASRGTRMSYNYGYTFGSGTRLTVV.

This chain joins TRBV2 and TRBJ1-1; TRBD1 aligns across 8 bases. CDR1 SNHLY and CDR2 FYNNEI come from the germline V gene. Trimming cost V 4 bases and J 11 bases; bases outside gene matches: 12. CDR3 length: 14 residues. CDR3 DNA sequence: TGTGCCAGCAGTGTTTCAGGGGGCGCACGACTCGCTTTCTTT. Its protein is CASSVSGGARLAFF.

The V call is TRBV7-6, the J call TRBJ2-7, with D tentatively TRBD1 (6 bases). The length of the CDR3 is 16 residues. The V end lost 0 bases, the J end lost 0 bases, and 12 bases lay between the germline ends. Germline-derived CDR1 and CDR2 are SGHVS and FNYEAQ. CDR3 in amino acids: CASSLAPGGHSYEQYF. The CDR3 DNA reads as TGTGCCAGCAGCTTAGCTCCTGGGGGCCACTCCTACGAGCAGTACTTC.

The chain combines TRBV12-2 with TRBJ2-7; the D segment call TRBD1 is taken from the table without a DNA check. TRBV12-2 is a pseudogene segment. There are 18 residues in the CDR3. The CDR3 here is CASRLGRKRQGLYYEQYF. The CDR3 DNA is TGTGCAAGTCGCTTAGGCAGAAAAAGGCAGGGCCTATACTACGAGCAGTACTTC.

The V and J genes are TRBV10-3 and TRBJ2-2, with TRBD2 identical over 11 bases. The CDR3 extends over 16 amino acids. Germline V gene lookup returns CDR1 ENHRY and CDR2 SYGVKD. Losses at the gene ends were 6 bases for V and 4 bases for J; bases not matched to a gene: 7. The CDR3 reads CAISPGLAAGTGELFF. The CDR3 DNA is TGTGCCATCAGCCCGGGACTAGCGGCGGGCACCGGGGAGCTGTTTTTT.

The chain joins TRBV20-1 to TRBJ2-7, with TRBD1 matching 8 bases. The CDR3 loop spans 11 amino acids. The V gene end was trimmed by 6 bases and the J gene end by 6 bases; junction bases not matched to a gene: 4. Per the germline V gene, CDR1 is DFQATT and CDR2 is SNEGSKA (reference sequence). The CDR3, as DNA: TGCAGTGCCGAGGACAGGGTCGAGCAGTACTTC. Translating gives CSAEDRVEQYF.

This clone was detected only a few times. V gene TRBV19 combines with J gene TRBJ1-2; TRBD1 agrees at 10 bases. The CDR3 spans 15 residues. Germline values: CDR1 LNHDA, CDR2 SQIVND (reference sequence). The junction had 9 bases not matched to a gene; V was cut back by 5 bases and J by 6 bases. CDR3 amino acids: CASSRGQGGSHGYTF. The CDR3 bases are TGTGCCAGTAGTCGAGGACAGGGGGGCTCCCATGGCTACACCTTC.

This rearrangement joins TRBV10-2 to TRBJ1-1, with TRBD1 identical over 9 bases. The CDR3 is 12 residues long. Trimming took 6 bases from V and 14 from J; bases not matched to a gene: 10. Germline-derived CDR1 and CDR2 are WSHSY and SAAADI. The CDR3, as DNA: TGCGCCAGCAGGGACAGGGGAGTTGTAGGATTCTTT. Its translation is CASRDRGVVGFF.

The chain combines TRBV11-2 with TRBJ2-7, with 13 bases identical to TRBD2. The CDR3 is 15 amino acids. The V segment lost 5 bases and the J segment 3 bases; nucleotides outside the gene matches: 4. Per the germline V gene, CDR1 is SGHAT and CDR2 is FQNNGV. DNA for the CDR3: TGTGCCAGCAGCCTGGGGACTAGCGGGAACTACGAGCAGTACTTC. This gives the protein CASSLGTSGNYEQYF.

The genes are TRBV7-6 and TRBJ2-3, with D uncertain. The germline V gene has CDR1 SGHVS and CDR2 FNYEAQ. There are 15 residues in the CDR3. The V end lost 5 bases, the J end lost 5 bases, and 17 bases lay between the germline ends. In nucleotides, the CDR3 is TGTGCCAGCAGCCTACGTCCGGTACTGGGAGATACGCAGTATTTT. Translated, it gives CASSLRPVLGDTQYF.

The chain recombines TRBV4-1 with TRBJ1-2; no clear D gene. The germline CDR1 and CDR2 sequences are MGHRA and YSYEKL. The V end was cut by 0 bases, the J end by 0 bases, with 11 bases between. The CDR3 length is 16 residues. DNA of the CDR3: TGCGCCAGCAGCCAAGATTTTAAACCGTCTAACTATGGCTACACCTTC. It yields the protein CASSQDFKPSNYGYTF.

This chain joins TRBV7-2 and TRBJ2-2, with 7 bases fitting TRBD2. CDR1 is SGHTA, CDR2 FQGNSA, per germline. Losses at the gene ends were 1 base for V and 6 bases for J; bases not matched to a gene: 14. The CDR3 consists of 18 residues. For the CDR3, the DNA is TGTGCCAGCAGCTTAGTCCCGAGACTAGCCCGAGCGTCCGGGGAGCTGTTTTTT. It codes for CASSLVPRLARASGELFF.

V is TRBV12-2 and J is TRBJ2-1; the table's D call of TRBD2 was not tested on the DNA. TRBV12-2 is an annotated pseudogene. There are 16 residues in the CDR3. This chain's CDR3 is CASSSLTSGGLDEQFF. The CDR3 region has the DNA TGTGCCAGCAGCTCCCTGACTAGCGGGGGTTTGGATGAGCAGTTCTTC.

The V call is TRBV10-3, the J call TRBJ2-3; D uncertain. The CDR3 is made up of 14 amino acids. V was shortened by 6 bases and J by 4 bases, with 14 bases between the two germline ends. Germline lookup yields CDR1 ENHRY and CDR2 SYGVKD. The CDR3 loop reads CAISALGLADTQYF. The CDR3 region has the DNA TGTGCCATCAGCGCCCTTGGGTTAGCAGATACGCAGTATTTT.

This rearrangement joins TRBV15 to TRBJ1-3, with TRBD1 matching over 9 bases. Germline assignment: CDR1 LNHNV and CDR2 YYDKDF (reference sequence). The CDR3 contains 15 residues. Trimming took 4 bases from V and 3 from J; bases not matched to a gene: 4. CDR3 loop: CATSKTGGSGNTIYF. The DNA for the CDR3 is TGTGCCACCAGCAAGACAGGGGGAAGTGGAAACACCATATATTTT.

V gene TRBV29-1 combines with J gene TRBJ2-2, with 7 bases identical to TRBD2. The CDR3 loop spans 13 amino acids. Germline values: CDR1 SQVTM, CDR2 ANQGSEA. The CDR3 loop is CSAFRGGTGELFF. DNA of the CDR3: TGCAGTGCCTTCCGCGGGGGCACCGGGGAGCTGTTTTTT.

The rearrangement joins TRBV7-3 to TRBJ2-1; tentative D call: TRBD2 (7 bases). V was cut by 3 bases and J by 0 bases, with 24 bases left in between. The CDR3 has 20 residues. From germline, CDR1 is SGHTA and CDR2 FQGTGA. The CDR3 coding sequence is TGTGCCAGCAGCTTCGGTGGTGGGCGGGGGCCTCAGAGCTCCTACAATGAGCAGTTCTTC. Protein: CASSFGGGRGPQSSYNEQFF.